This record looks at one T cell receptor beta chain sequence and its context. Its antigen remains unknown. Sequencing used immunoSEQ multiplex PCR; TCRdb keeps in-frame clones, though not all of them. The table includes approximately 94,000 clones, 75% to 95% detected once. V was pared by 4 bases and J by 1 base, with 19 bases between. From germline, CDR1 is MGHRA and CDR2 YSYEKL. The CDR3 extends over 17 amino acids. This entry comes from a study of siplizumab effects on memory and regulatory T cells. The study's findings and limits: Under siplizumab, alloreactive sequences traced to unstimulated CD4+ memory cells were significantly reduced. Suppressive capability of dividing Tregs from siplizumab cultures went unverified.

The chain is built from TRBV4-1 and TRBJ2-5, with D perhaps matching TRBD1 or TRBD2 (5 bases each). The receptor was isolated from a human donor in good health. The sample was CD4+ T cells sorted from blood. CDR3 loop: CASSRSALGVGQETQYF. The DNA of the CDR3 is TGCGCCAGCAGCCGGTCCGCTTTGGGGGTTGGCCAAGAGACCCAGTACTTC.